This T cell receptor beta chain derives from a study of cytomegalovirus exposure and HLA in healthy donors. For the study at large: The use of the same platform for the 95 to 150 validation repertoires and the roughly 730 first-cohort repertoires was reported by a later analysis. Findings and caveats of the study: Published work reported that the classifier diagnosed cytomegalovirus status with high specificity and sensitivity. Altogether, 160 or so TCR beta chains were recorded as cytomegalovirus-associated.

About this clone: Its cognate antigen is unknown.

Germline V CDR1 and CDR2: MNHEY, SVGAGI. The ends were cut back, 5 bases at V and 4 bases at J, with 13 bases in the middle. The CDR3 has 14 amino acids. Measured with immunoSEQ multiplex PCR; TCRdb has only the in-frame clones, and not every one. The sample lists around 130,000 clones; roughly 90% were seen once. Sequenced material: PBMCs. This chain links TRBV6-5 with TRBJ2-3; tentative D call: TRBD2 (5 bases). This clonotype originated in a man aged 25 to 45 in good health and CMV-seronegative. The CDR3 nucleotides are TGTGCCAGCAGTCCCTCCGGGGTTGCAGATACGCAGTATTTT. It yields the protein CASSPSGVADTQYF.